The 19 T cell receptor beta chains presented below share a single source sample, sequenced in a study of blood T cell repertoires in COVID-19. Assay used: immunoSEQ multiplex PCR; TCRdb lists only in-frame clones, some missing. The sample records about 530,000 clones, about 88% being singletons. Sequenced input: peripheral blood. The receptors come from a woman aged 45-65 years with COVID-19, enrolled during active disease.

This clone was seen once. The chain uses TRBV7-2 and TRBJ2-3; the D is unclear. Trimming removed 6 bases at V and 0 bases at J, with 13 bases between. The germline V gene has CDR1 SGHTA and CDR2 FQGNSA. The CDR3 is made up of 15 amino acids. The CDR3 sequence is CASSPTSSSTDTQYF. For the CDR3, the DNA is TGTGCCAGCAGTCCGACAAGTTCGAGCACAGATACGCAGTATTTT.

The V call is TRBV9, the J call TRBJ1-3; D gene ambiguous. Per the germline V gene, CDR1 is SGDLS and CDR2 is YYNGEE. The CDR3 spans 12 residues. Trimming shortened V by 4 bases and J by 4 bases, and 6 bases separated the two germline ends. The CDR3 DNA reads TGTGCCAGCAGCCCCGGGGGAAACACCATATATTTT. Translating gives CASSPGGNTIYF. The full variable domain, with the rest looked up from reference TRBV9 and TRBJ1-3, is DSGVTQTPKHLITATGQRVTLRCSPRSGDLSVYWYQQSLDQGLQFLIQYYNGEERAKGNILERFSAQQFPDLHSELNLSSLELGDSALYFCASSPGGNTIYFGEGSWLTVV.

The CDR3 sequence is CASSERGTPGANVLTF. CDR3 in DNA: TGTGCCAGCAGTGAAAGGGGGACCCCTGGGGCCAACGTCCTGACTTTC. The chain joins TRBV2 to TRBJ2-6; possible D gene TRBD1, 6 bases. V lost 2 bases, J lost 2 bases, and 10 bases lay in between. Germline loops: CDR1 SNHLY, CDR2 FYNNEI. The CDR3 totals 16 residues.

This chain joins TRBV6-1 and TRBJ1-2; D is unresolved. Germline-derived CDR1 and CDR2 are MNHNS and SASEGT. This CDR3 is built from 15 residues. V lost 3 bases and J lost 4, with 15 bases in between. Written as DNA, the CDR3 is TGTGCCAGCAGTGAGGGCAGTATGCTTACCTATGGCTACACCTTC. Protein product: CASSEGSMLTYGYTF.

The chain employs TRBV7-9 and TRBJ2-7; 7 nucleotides line up with TRBD2. The junction had 7 bases not matched to a gene; V was cut back by 2 bases and J by 3 bases. Germline V gene lookup returns CDR1 SEHNR and CDR2 FQNEAQ (reference sequence). CDR3 length: 15 residues. DNA of the CDR3: TGTGCCAGCAGCTTATTTATTGGGAGGGACTACGAGCAGTACTTC. It is translated as CASSLFIGRDYEQYF.

The rearrangement uses TRBV11-3 and TRBJ2-1; TRBD2 aligns across 7 bases. V shed 8 bases, J shed 8 bases, and the junction held 12 bases outside the gene matches. The CDR3 extends over 14 amino acids. Germline V gives CDR1 SGHNT, CDR2 YENEEA. The CDR3 loop reads CASRASAGDDEQFF. The CDR3 bases are TGTGCCAGCCGGGCAAGCGCGGGAGACGATGAGCAGTTCTTC.

This clone has a handful of counts. This chain connects TRBV5-4 to TRBJ1-1; D is uncertain. CDR3 length equals 13 residues. With 7 bases removed from V and 5 bases from J, the gap between germline ends came to 15 bases. Germline V gives CDR1 SGHNT, CDR2 YYREEE (reference sequence). The CDR3 reads CASSREAATEAFF. As DNA, the CDR3 is TGTGCCAGCTCCCGCGAGGCCGCAACTGAAGCTTTCTTT.

This chain uses TRBV18 with TRBJ1-5, with 7 bases aligning to TRBD1. Germline V gene lookup returns CDR1 KGHSH and CDR2 LQKENI. After removal of 5 bases from V and 7 bases from J, the junction contained 8 bases not matched to a gene. The CDR3 is 14 residues long. Here the CDR3 reads CASSSGGLDQPQHF. As DNA, the CDR3 is TGTGCCAGCTCATCAGGGGGGCTCGACCAGCCCCAGCATTTT.

This chain connects TRBV5-4 to TRBJ1-1; D may be TRBD1 (5 bases). CDR3 size: 16 residues. Germline loops: CDR1 SGHNT, CDR2 YYREEE (reference sequence). Trimming left V 4 bases short and J 1 base short, with 17 bases between. CDR3 in amino acids: CASSGTRQSANTEAFF. The CDR3, as DNA: TGTGCCAGCAGCGGAACCCGACAGTCGGCGAACACTGAAGCTTTCTTT.

CDR3 protein: CASKGDSPLHF. The CDR3 DNA reads TGTGCCAGCAAAGGGGATTCACCCCTCCACTTT. The chain joins TRBV6-5 to TRBJ1-6, with TRBD1 as a possible D gene (5 bases). V shed 7 bases and J shed 8 bases, with 6 bases lying between them. This CDR3 comprises 11 residues. The germline V gene has CDR1 MNHEY and CDR2 SVGAGI.

This rearrangement joins TRBV4-1 to TRBJ1-5; D is unresolved. From germline, CDR1 is MGHRA and CDR2 YSYEKL. The CDR3 spans 13 residues. V gave up 0 bases and J gave up 3 bases, with 3 bases separating them. Here the CDR3 reads CASSQEANQPQHF. CDR3 bases: TGCGCCAGCAGCCAAGAGGCCAATCAGCCCCAGCATTTT.

The V call is TRBV5-1, the J call TRBJ2-2; D not certain. Deletions cut 2 bases from V and 4 bases from J, with 12 bases between. There are 15 residues in the CDR3. The germline V gene encodes CDR1 SGHRS and CDR2 YFSETQ. In DNA form, the CDR3 reads TGCGCCAGCAGCTTAGACCCCAGGTCCACCGGGGAGCTGTTTTTT. This gives the protein CASSLDPRSTGELFF.

The chain recombines TRBV2 with TRBJ2-3, with a possible D match to TRBD2 (5 bases). The CDR3 totals 14 residues. Trimming removed 8 bases from V and 0 bases from J, with 12 bases in between. Germline V gene lookup returns CDR1 SNHLY and CDR2 FYNNEI. In nucleotides, the CDR3 is TGTGCCAGCGACCAGTCGGGGAGCACAGATACGCAGTATTTT. Amino acids: CASDQSGSTDTQYF.

The chain couples TRBV11-2 to TRBJ2-7, with D possibly being TRBD2 (6 bases). Germline values: CDR1 SGHAT, CDR2 FQNNGV. V lost 1 base and J 7 bases, leaving 11 bases between the germline ends. CDR3 length equals 13 residues. The CDR3 loop reads CASSLGGAGEQYF. The DNA for the CDR3 is TGTGCCAGCAGCTTAGGAGGGGCGGGGGAGCAGTACTTC. Full variable domain (missing parts from reference TRBV11-2 and TRBJ2-7): EAGVAQSPRYKIIEKRQSVAFWCNPISGHATLYWYQQILGQGPKLLIQFQNNGVVDDSQLPKDRFSAERLKGVDSTLKIQPAKLEDSAVYLCASSLGGAGEQYFGPGTRLTVT.

This clone appeared once. The V gene is TRBV10-3, the J gene TRBJ2-3; the match to TRBD2 covers 9 bases. The CDR3 runs to 16 residues. CDR1 is ENHRY, CDR2 SYGVKD, per germline. V dropped 0 bases and J dropped 3; count of bases not matched to a gene: 4. The CDR3 DNA follows: TGTGCCATCAGTGAGTCAGCTAGCGGGGCTACAGATACGCAGTATTTT. It encodes CAISESASGATDTQYF.

The CDR3 coding sequence is TGTGCCACCATGGGACTGGCGAACACTGAAGCTTTCTTT. Its protein product is CATMGLANTEAFF. The rearrangement joins TRBV25-1 to TRBJ1-1, with D possibly being TRBD1 (5 bases). The CDR3 is made up of 13 amino acids. The V and J ends lost 10 bases and 1 base respectively, with 13 bases between them. From germline, CDR1 is MGHDK and CDR2 SYGVNS. Using reference TRBV25-1 and TRBJ1-1 for the parts outside the CDR3, the full variable domain is EADIYQTPRYLVIGTGKKITLECSQTMGHDKMYWYQQDPGMELHLIHYSYGVNSTEKGDLSSESTVSRIRTEHFPLTLESARPSHTSQYLCATMGLANTEAFFGQGTRLTVV.

This clone showed up just a few times. The same CDR3 can be traced to other DNA sequences in this sample. This chain links TRBV5-1 with TRBJ1-6; 8 nucleotides match TRBD1. Germline loops: CDR1 SGHRS, CDR2 YFSETQ. The CDR3 has 14 amino acids. With 0 bases clipped from V and 7 bases from J, the junction kept 0 bases outside the gene matches. CDR3 DNA: TGCGCCAGCAGCTTGGGACAGGGGAATTCACCCCTCCACTTT. Translation: CASSLGQGNSPLHF.

This sequence joins TRBV18 and TRBJ2-3; a weak D match, TRBD1 (5 bases). V lost 0 bases and J 1 base, leaving 8 bases between the germline ends. The CDR3 contains 15 residues. From germline, CDR1 is KGHSH and CDR2 LQKENI. The CDR3 coding sequence is TGTGCCAGCTCACCACCCTTACAGGGCACAGATACGCAGTATTTT. Protein sequence: CASSPPLQGTDTQYF.

CDR3: CASSSRDSAHTEAFF. The CDR3 region has the DNA TGTGCCAGCAGCTCTCGGGACTCGGCCCATACTGAAGCTTTCTTT. The V call is TRBV11-2, the J call TRBJ1-1; TRBD1 is a possible D gene (5 bases). Germline lookup yields CDR1 SGHAT and CDR2 FQNNGV. V lost 4 bases, J lost 5 bases, and 17 bases lay in between. The CDR3 runs 15 residues.